This TCR beta chain was found in a study of T cells in localized non-small cell lung cancer. Regarding this clone: Its cognate antigen is unknown.

The repertoire was sequenced with immunoSEQ multiplex PCR; TCRdb's copy has only in-frame clones and lacks some. This sample carries fewer than 25,000 clones, 80% to 95% of them seen once, and the ten largest clones take roughly 3.9%. V trimming: 0 bases; J trimming: 6 bases; junction bases outside the gene matches: 20. The CDR3 is made up of 20 amino acids. Germline values: CDR1 SGHRS, CDR2 YFSETQ. Study results and caveats: Within adjacent lung there appeared a median 57 of the top 100 tumor clones. Uninvolved neighboring lung showed the greatest T cell clonality, exceeding tumor. Higher blood T cell density tracked longer overall survival.

This chain uses TRBV5-1 with TRBJ2-2, with 7 bases fitting TRBD2. This TCR came from a male donor at least 60 years old with stage I squamous cell lung carcinoma. The material sequenced was peripheral blood, taken before any cancer treatment. The CDR3 nucleotides are TGCGCCAGCAGCTTGGCCACCTTTAGGACTAGTATAATAGGGGCCGGGGAGCTGTTTTTT. Translation gives CASSLATFRTSIIGAGELFF.